These 18 T cell receptor beta chains were sequenced from one sample in a study of blood T cell repertoires in COVID-19. Profiled with immunoSEQ multiplex PCR; TCRdb holds only in-frame clones, not every one. This sample has 250,000 to 300,000 clones; roughly nine tenths occur once, and the top ten carry about 0.94%. Sample: peripheral blood. These TCRs come from a woman aged 40-49 years who had recovered from COVID-19.

V usage is TRBV30 and J usage is TRBJ1-6, with D perhaps TRBD1 (5 bases). The CDR3 length is 13 residues. V dropped 5 bases and J dropped 7 bases, with 12 bases sitting between them. Germline V gene lookup returns CDR1 GTSNPN and CDR2 SVGIG (reference sequence). DNA of the CDR3: TGTGCCTGGGGTCAGGGATGGAATTCACCCCTCCACTTT. Translating gives CAWGQGWNSPLHF.

V usage is TRBV3-1 (or the pseudogene TRBV3-2) and J usage is TRBJ2-7; TRBD2 might be the D (6 bases). Germline V CDR1 and CDR2: LGHDT, YNNKEL (reference sequence). Trimming cost V 0 bases and J 3 bases, with 18 bases left between them. The CDR3 is made up of 17 amino acids. CDR3 region: CASSQDGRRTTYYEQYF. CDR3 sequence (DNA): TGTGCCAGCAGCCAAGATGGTAGGCGGACTACCTACTACGAGCAGTACTTC.

V usage is TRBV28 and J usage is TRBJ1-1; D may be TRBD1 (5 bases). V was shortened by 8 bases and J by 1 base, with 11 bases between the two germline ends. The CDR3 totals 13 residues. CDR1 and CDR2 (germline): MDHEN, SYDVKM. CDR3 region: CASPFGQNTEAFF. CDR3 nucleotides: TGTGCCAGCCCCTTTGGACAGAACACTGAAGCTTTCTTT. Combining the CDR3 with reference TRBV28 and TRBJ1-1 gives the whole variable domain DVKVTQSSRYLVKRTGEKVFLECVQDMDHENMFWYRQDPGLGLRLIYFSYDVKMKEKGDIPEGYSVSREKKERFSLILESASTNQTSMYLCASPFGQNTEAFFGQGTRLTVV.

This clone has a single count. This chain joins TRBV27 and TRBJ2-3, with 7 bases aligning to TRBD2. Losses at the gene ends were 4 bases for V and 4 bases for J; bases not matched to a gene: 11. Germline assignment: CDR1 MNHEY and CDR2 SMNVEV (reference sequence). This CDR3 spans 16 amino acids. CDR3 in DNA: TGTGCCAGCAGTTCCCTATTTGCGGGAGCTCCAGATACGCAGTATTTT. This codes for CASSSLFAGAPDTQYF.

This clone was detected only once. The J gene is TRBJ2-5, the V gene TRBV18; 8 bases map to TRBD2. The germline V gene encodes CDR1 KGHSH and CDR2 LQKENI. This CDR3 comprises 17 residues. V dropped 4 bases and J dropped 5; count of bases not matched to a gene: 15. CDR3 coding DNA: TGTGCCAGCTCACGTATGACCGGAGCGGGAGCGGGGGAGACCCAGTACTTC. This translates into CASSRMTGAGAGETQYF.

The chain has TRBV7-2 and TRBJ2-2; 7 bases fit TRBD1. The CDR3 spans 16 residues. The ends lost 1 base at V and 7 bases at J; junction bases unmatched: 9. CDR1 is SGHTA, CDR2 FQGNSA, per germline. CDR3 in amino acids: CASSLGGTAIGGELFF. The CDR3 DNA sequence: TGTGCCAGCAGCTTAGGAGGGACAGCGATCGGCGGGGAGCTGTTTTTT.

The chain uses TRBV23-1 and TRBJ2-2; 7 bases fit TRBD2. TRBV23-1 is flagged as an ORF with uncertain function. V was pared by 10 bases and J by 6 bases, with 11 bases of the junction left unmatched. This CDR3 has 14 residues. The CDR3: CATGTTTAPGELFF. DNA of the CDR3: TGCGCCACCGGGACTACTACCGCCCCCGGGGAGCTGTTTTTT.

In DNA form, the CDR3 reads TGTGCCAGCAGTTCCTCACTGACAGGGATAAGTGGCTACACCTTC. Its protein product is CASSSSLTGISGYTF. The chain carries TRBV28 and TRBJ1-2; 7 bases are a match to TRBD1. J was trimmed by 7 bases and V by 4 bases; bases with no gene match: 12. The CDR3 contains 15 residues. Germline CDR1 MDHEN, CDR2 SYDVKM.

The rearrangement links TRBV4-1 to TRBJ2-5; 8 bases fit TRBD2. CDR1 is MGHRA and CDR2 is YSYEKL in the germline V gene. The V gene end was trimmed by 1 base and the J gene end by 3 bases; junction bases not matched to a gene: 13. The CDR3 is made up of 18 amino acids. CDR3 loop: CASSQAFSGTVVEETQYF. The CDR3 DNA reads as TGCGCCAGCAGCCAAGCCTTTAGCGGGACGGTAGTGGAAGAGACCCAGTACTTC.

This rearrangement joins TRBV7-9 to TRBJ1-1; D is undetermined. This CDR3 contains 14 residues. V lost 5 bases and J lost 4, with 14 bases in between. In germline, CDR1 is SEHNR, CDR2 FQNEAQ (reference sequence). The CDR3 is CASSPFGQGTEAFF. Here the CDR3 DNA reads TGTGCCAGCAGCCCATTTGGGCAAGGCACTGAAGCTTTCTTT.

Only one count was recorded for this clone. The chain combines TRBV5-1 with TRBJ2-5; 9 positions match TRBD2. Germline-derived CDR1 and CDR2 are SGHRS and YFSETQ. CDR3 length: 16 residues. V was pared by 4 bases and J by 3 bases, with 10 bases of the junction left unmatched. CDR3 in DNA: TGCGCCAGCAGCGCGGGACTAGCAAAGGGGGAAGAGACCCAGTACTTC. This encodes CASSAGLAKGEETQYF.

CDR3 in amino acids: CASGLGRDTEAFF. The DNA for the CDR3 is TGTGCTAGTGGTTTGGGACGGGACACTGAAGCTTTCTTT. The V and J genes are TRBV12-5 and TRBJ1-1; D remains unclear. V was pared by 1 base and J by 3 bases, with 6 bases between. The CDR3 totals 13 residues. Germline CDR1 LGHNT, CDR2 FRNRAP.

J is TRBJ2-2 and V is TRBV30; tentatively, D is TRBD2 (7 bases). CDR1 and CDR2 (germline): GTSNPN, SVGIG (reference sequence). The CDR3 loop spans 16 amino acids. V lost 1 base and J lost 7, with 19 bases in between. The CDR3 sequence: CAWSGPFRGGFGELFF. The CDR3 DNA follows: TGTGCCTGGAGTGGCCCATTTAGGGGGGGATTCGGGGAGCTGTTTTTT.

This clone was counted a single time. The V call is TRBV19, the J call TRBJ2-5, with 7 bases lining up with TRBD2. The V segment lost 5 bases and the J segment 3 bases; nucleotides outside the gene matches: 15. CDR1 and CDR2 (germline): LNHDA, SQIVND (reference sequence). This CDR3 is built from 17 residues. The CDR3 sequence is CASSDGLAANTKETQYF. CDR3 nucleotide sequence: TGTGCCAGTAGTGATGGGCTAGCGGCCAATACAAAAGAGACCCAGTACTTC. Complete variable domain (other parts from reference TRBV19 and TRBJ2-5): DGGITQSPKYLFRKEGQNVTLSCEQNLNHDAMYWYRQDPGQGLRLIYYSQIVNDFQKGDIAEGYSVSREKKESFPLTVTSAQKNPTAFYLCASSDGLAANTKETQYFGPGTRLLVL.

The V gene is TRBV5-1, the J gene TRBJ2-3; TRBD2 is a possible D gene (7 bases). The germline V gene encodes CDR1 SGHRS and CDR2 YFSETQ. Trimming stripped 5 bases from V and 2 bases from J, with 21 bases between. CDR3 length: 17 residues. CDR3 region: CASRAWFSGDYTDTQYF. The DNA of the CDR3 is TGCGCCAGCAGGGCCTGGTTTTCAGGGGACTACACAGATACGCAGTATTTT.

The J gene is TRBJ1-2, the V gene TRBV3-1 (or the pseudogene TRBV3-2); 10 bases are a match to TRBD1. The junction had 6 bases not matched to a gene; V was cut back by 4 bases and J by 7 bases. The germline V gene encodes CDR1 LGHDT and CDR2 YNNKEL (reference sequence). This CDR3 contains 14 residues. The CDR3 DNA reads TGTGCCAGCAGCCCAGACCGACAGGGGGCTGGCTACACCTTC. Translated: CASSPDRQGAGYTF.

The chain links TRBV5-1 to TRBJ2-5; D unresolved. Trimming cost V 0 bases and J 2 bases, with 8 bases left between them. CDR1 SGHRS and CDR2 YFSETQ come from the germline V gene. The CDR3 runs to 14 residues. In DNA, the CDR3 is TGCGCCAGCAGCTTGGTGAGCCCTCAAGAGACCCAGTACTTC. Translating gives CASSLVSPQETQYF.

The V gene is TRBV24-1, the J gene TRBJ1-1, with 8 positions matching TRBD1. V lost 4 bases, J lost 0 bases, and 15 bases stayed unmatched. CDR3 length equals 19 residues. CDR1 and CDR2 from the germline V gene are KGHDR and SFDVKD. CDR3 loop: CATSEILLFPGGMNTEAFF. In nucleotides, the CDR3 is TGTGCCACCAGTGAAATCCTTCTTTTCCCAGGGGGCATGAACACTGAAGCTTTCTTT.